These T cell receptor beta chains were read from a single sample in a study of blood T cell repertoires in COVID-19. Libraries were prepared by immunoSEQ multiplex PCR; TCRdb keeps only in-frame clonotypes and omits some of them. The repertoire includes over 150,000 clones, around four fifths of them detected once, and around 7% sits in the top ten. The specimen was PBMCs or T cells enriched from blood (not recorded which). These receptors came from a man aged 50 to 59 who had recovered from COVID-19. Each CDR3 is given with its conserved first and last residue. The order of the fields is D gene, V gene, J gene, clone size, CDR3 protein, CDR3 DNA. The D gene is left open where the match is weak. Clone size is given for some rows only: seen once, a few or many times, or a class if the clone is expanded.

d_call: TRBD1; v_call: TRBV19; j_call: TRBJ1-2; clone_size: NA; cdr3_aa: CASWTGVLGYTF; cdr3_nt: TGTGCCAGTTGGACAGGAGTTCTTGGCTACACCTTC
d_call: NA; v_call: TRBV27; j_call: TRBJ1-6; clone_size: NA; cdr3_aa: CASSFTGNNSPLHF; cdr3_nt: TGTGCCAGCAGTTTTACAGGGAACAATTCACCCCTCCACTTT
d_call: TRBD2; v_call: TRBV7-3; j_call: TRBJ2-3; clone_size: few; cdr3_aa: CASSLSAGDSTDTQYF; cdr3_nt: TGTGCCAGCAGCTTATCGGCGGGGGATAGCACAGATACGCAGTATTTT
d_call: NA; v_call: TRBV15; j_call: TRBJ1-5; clone_size: NA; cdr3_aa: CATSRVGGRSNQPQHF; cdr3_nt: TGTGCCACCAGCAGAGTAGGAGGGCGGAGCAATCAGCCCCAGCATTTT
d_call: NA; v_call: TRBV10-3; j_call: TRBJ1-2; clone_size: NA; cdr3_aa: CAISAYGSYGYTF; cdr3_nt: TGTGCCATCAGTGCCTACGGGAGCTATGGCTACACCTTC
d_call: TRBD1; v_call: TRBV7-2; j_call: TRBJ2-7; clone_size: NA; cdr3_aa: CASSLGTGYYGQYF; cdr3_nt: TGTGCCAGCAGCTTAGGGACAGGGTATTATGGGCAGTACTTC
d_call: NA; v_call: TRBV7-2; j_call: TRBJ2-7; clone_size: NA; cdr3_aa: CASSTSQGFEQYF; cdr3_nt: TGTGCCAGCAGCACGTCCCAGGGGTTCGAGCAGTACTTC
d_call: NA; v_call: TRBV11-2; j_call: TRBJ1-6; clone_size: NA; cdr3_aa: CASSSQGSSYNSPLHF; cdr3_nt: TGTGCCAGCAGCTCTCAAGGGAGCTCCTATAATTCACCCCTCCACTTT
d_call: NA; v_call: TRBV3-1/TRBV3-2; j_call: TRBJ2-5; clone_size: NA; cdr3_aa: CASSQDSRVQETQYF; cdr3_nt: TGTGCCAGCAGCCAAGATTCGCGAGTCCAAGAGACCCAGTACTTC
d_call: NA; v_call: TRBV5-1; j_call: TRBJ1-2; clone_size: few; cdr3_aa: CASSPGFPFNYGYTF; cdr3_nt: TGCGCCAGCAGCCCGGGGTTCCCGTTTAACTATGGCTACACCTTC
d_call: NA; v_call: TRBV4-1; j_call: TRBJ1-5; clone_size: NA; cdr3_aa: CASSQDGRGGNQPQHF; cdr3_nt: TGCGCCAGCAGCCAAGATGGCAGGGGTGGCAATCAGCCCCAGCATTTT
d_call: TRBD2; v_call: TRBV3-1/TRBV3-2; j_call: TRBJ2-4; clone_size: NA; cdr3_aa: CASSPGGSSGGSKNIQYF; cdr3_nt: TGTGCCAGCAGCCCAGGGGGCTCTAGCGGGGGCAGCAAAAACATTCAGTACTTC
d_call: NA; v_call: TRBV11-3; j_call: TRBJ2-1; clone_size: NA; cdr3_aa: CASSRQGEQFF; cdr3_nt: TGTGCCAGCAGCCGGCAGGGTGAGCAGTTCTTC
d_call: NA; v_call: TRBV30; j_call: TRBJ1-2; clone_size: NA; cdr3_aa: CAWSQPTAYGYTF; cdr3_nt: TGTGCCTGGAGCCAGCCCACAGCCTATGGCTACACCTTC
d_call: NA; v_call: TRBV19; j_call: TRBJ1-6; clone_size: NA; cdr3_aa: CASNRDGPLHF; cdr3_nt: TGTGCCAGTAATCGGGATGGGCCCCTCCACTTT
d_call: NA; v_call: TRBV7-9; j_call: TRBJ1-3; clone_size: NA; cdr3_aa: CASSLIGAQGNTIYF; cdr3_nt: TGTGCCAGCAGCTTGATAGGGGCGCAGGGAAACACCATATATTTT
d_call: NA; v_call: TRBV7-2; j_call: TRBJ1-5; clone_size: NA; cdr3_aa: CASSLDGAVQGQHF; cdr3_nt: TGTGCCAGCAGCTTAGATGGGGCAGTACAAGGCCAGCATTTT
d_call: NA; v_call: TRBV19; j_call: TRBJ1-5; clone_size: NA; cdr3_aa: CASSIGPGQPQHF; cdr3_nt: TGTGCCAGTAGTATAGGGCCTGGTCAGCCCCAGCATTTT
d_call: NA; v_call: TRBV19; j_call: TRBJ1-1; clone_size: NA; cdr3_aa: CASSRERDTEAFF; cdr3_nt: TGTGCCAGTAGCAGGGAAAGGGACACTGAAGCTTTCTTT
d_call: TRBD1; v_call: TRBV7-2; j_call: TRBJ2-7; clone_size: NA; cdr3_aa: CASRPAGGWEQYF; cdr3_nt: TGTGCCAGCCGCCCGGCAGGGGGCTGGGAGCAGTACTTC
d_call: TRBD1; v_call: TRBV5-6; j_call: TRBJ2-1; clone_size: NA; cdr3_aa: CASSRGQGAYNEQFF; cdr3_nt: TGTGCCAGCAGCCGGGGACAGGGGGCCTACAATGAGCAGTTCTTC
d_call: TRBD2; v_call: TRBV7-2; j_call: TRBJ2-1; clone_size: NA; cdr3_aa: CASSERLAGGRNEQFF; cdr3_nt: TGTGCCAGCAGCGAAAGACTAGCGGGGGGGCGTAATGAGCAGTTCTTC
d_call: TRBD1; v_call: TRBV15; j_call: TRBJ1-4; clone_size: NA; cdr3_aa: CATSRDRQGAEKLFF; cdr3_nt: TGTGCCACCAGCAGAGATCGGCAGGGGGCTGAAAAACTGTTTTTT
d_call: TRBD2; v_call: TRBV5-6; j_call: TRBJ2-1; clone_size: NA; cdr3_aa: CASSLAGRAEEQFF; cdr3_nt: TGTGCCAGCAGCTTGGCGGGGAGGGCGGAGGAGCAGTTCTTC
d_call: NA; v_call: TRBV5-5; j_call: TRBJ1-5; clone_size: NA; cdr3_aa: CASSLFWGGSNQPQHF; cdr3_nt: TGTGCCAGCAGCTTGTTCTGGGGGGGTAGCAATCAGCCCCAGCATTTT
d_call: NA; v_call: TRBV15; j_call: TRBJ2-3; clone_size: NA; cdr3_aa: CATSRVGVVADTQYF; cdr3_nt: TGTGCCACCAGCAGAGTCGGAGTTGTGGCAGATACGCAGTATTTT
d_call: NA; v_call: TRBV18; j_call: TRBJ2-5; clone_size: NA; cdr3_aa: CASSPQQGEETQYF; cdr3_nt: TGTGCCAGCTCACCACAACAGGGTGAGGAGACCCAGTACTTC
d_call: TRBD1; v_call: TRBV27; j_call: TRBJ1-6; clone_size: NA; cdr3_aa: CASSLSRTRDRGLYNSPLHF; cdr3_nt: TGTGCCAGCAGTTTATCACGGACCCGGGACAGGGGGTTGTATAATTCACCCCTCCACTTT
d_call: NA; v_call: TRBV2; j_call: TRBJ1-5; clone_size: NA; cdr3_aa: CASSGEGRQPQHF; cdr3_nt: TGTGCCAGCAGTGGGGAGGGACGTCAGCCCCAGCATTTT
d_call: NA; v_call: TRBV27; j_call: TRBJ2-3; clone_size: NA; cdr3_aa: CASSFRENTDTQYF; cdr3_nt: TGTGCCAGCAGTTTCCGGGAAAACACAGATACGCAGTATTTT